Below, 19 T cell receptor beta chains from the same sample are listed, as sequenced in a study of blood T cell repertoires in COVID-19. Only in-frame clones appear in the TCRdb table, and some are missing; sequencing was by immunoSEQ multiplex PCR. The table lists approximately 150,000 clones, 87% of them singletons, with around 4% in the top ten. Sequenced input: peripheral blood. The receptors were sampled from a woman aged 55-69 years who had recovered from COVID-19.

This sequence joins TRBV4-2 and TRBJ2-2; 8 positions match TRBD1. The germline V gene has CDR1 LGHNA and CDR2 YNFKEQ. The junction had 5 bases not matched to a gene; V was cut back by 1 base and J by 7 bases. The CDR3 totals 15 residues. DNA for the CDR3: TGTGCCAGCAGCCAAGTAGCAGGGGGCAGCGGGGAGCTGTTTTTT. It is translated as CASSQVAGGSGELFF.

The rearrangement joins TRBV7-3 to TRBJ2-3; D unclear. Germline CDR1 and CDR2: SGHTA and FQGTGA. V gave up 5 bases and J gave up 0 bases, with 6 bases separating them. The CDR3 is 13 residues long. The CDR3 DNA sequence: TGTGCCAGCAGCCCGAGTAGCACAGATACGCAGTATTTT. This translates into CASSPSSTDTQYF.

This chain joins TRBV18 and TRBJ2-7; D not certain. With 0 bases removed from V and 4 bases from J, the gap between germline ends came to 7 bases. This CDR3 is 13 amino acids long. Germline V CDR1 and CDR2: KGHSH, LQKENI. CDR3 sequence (DNA): TGTGCCAGCTCACCACCAACATTGTACGAGCAGTACTTC. Translated, it gives CASSPPTLYEQYF.

The chain carries TRBV19 and TRBJ1-4, with D unresolved. Deletions cut 6 bases from V and 4 bases from J, with 12 bases between. The V gene's germline CDR1 is LNHDA and CDR2 SQIVND (reference sequence). The CDR3 runs to 14 residues. The CDR3 sequence: CASSYGSYNEKLFF. CDR3 nucleotide sequence: TGTGCCAGTAGCTACGGGTCCTATAATGAAAAACTGTTTTTT.

This chain joins TRBV28 and TRBJ1-1; D is uncertain. This CDR3 is 12 amino acids long. The germline V and J ends were trimmed by 2 bases and 5 bases, with 6 bases remaining between them. Germline CDR1 is MDHEN and CDR2 is SYDVKM. This CDR3 reads CASSLRRTEAFF. CDR3 DNA: TGTGCCAGCAGTTTAAGGAGGACTGAAGCTTTCTTT.

The chain couples TRBV6-2 or TRBV6-3 to TRBJ1-1; weak D call: TRBD1 (5 bases). The CDR3 runs 15 residues. V shed 2 bases and J shed 8 bases, with 18 bases lying between them. Germline V gene lookup returns CDR1 MNHEY and CDR2 SVGEGT. For the CDR3, the DNA is TGTGCCAGCAGTTACACACAGGACCCCTTTGGGGAAGCTTTCTTT. Protein product: CASSYTQDPFGEAFF.

The V gene is TRBV10-3, the J gene TRBJ2-5, with D perhaps TRBD1 (6 bases). Looked up from germline, CDR1 is ENHRY and CDR2 is SYGVKD. Trimming left V 2 bases short and J 4 bases short, with 8 bases between. CDR3 length: 13 amino acids. CDR3 residues: CAISEQGTETQYF. CDR3 bases: TGTGCCATCAGTGAGCAGGGGACAGAGACCCAGTACTTC.

This clone was picked up one time. The gene calls are TRBV6-5 and TRBJ1-2, with D possibly matching TRBD1 (6 bases). The ends were cut back, 9 bases at V and 4 bases at J, with 15 bases in the middle. Per germline, CDR1 MNHEY and CDR2 SVGAGI. There are 13 residues in the CDR3. This CDR3 is CASTGTRGYGYTF. CDR3 DNA: TGTGCCAGTACAGGGACCCGGGGCTATGGCTACACCTTC.

The chain joins TRBV5-1 to TRBJ2-5; 9 bases match TRBD2. Looked up from germline, CDR1 is SGHRS and CDR2 is YFSETQ. The CDR3 spans 15 residues. With 0 bases clipped from V and 2 bases from J, the junction kept 2 bases outside the gene matches. The CDR3 here is CASSLATSGQETQYF. DNA for the CDR3: TGCGCCAGCAGCTTGGCGACTAGCGGACAAGAGACCCAGTACTTC.

The chain is built from TRBV28 and TRBJ1-2; TRBD1 might be the D (5 bases). The CDR3 consists of 13 residues. Germline V gene lookup returns CDR1 MDHEN and CDR2 SYDVKM. Deletions cut 1 base from V and 8 bases from J, with 11 bases between. This CDR3 is CASSLSGGGGYTF. In DNA form, the CDR3 reads TGTGCCAGCAGTTTATCGGGGGGAGGCGGCTACACCTTC.

This rearrangement joins TRBV12-3 or TRBV12-4 to TRBJ1-2; weak D call: TRBD1 (6 bases). V lost 3 bases and J 8 bases, leaving 7 bases between the germline ends. This CDR3 has 11 amino acids. CDR3 sequence reads: CASSLRGGYTF. CDR3 coding DNA: TGTGCCAGCAGTTTGAGGGGGGGCTACACCTTC.

In DNA, the CDR3 is TGTGCCAGCAGTGTACAGTTCGAGCAGTACTTC. Residues: CASSVQFEQYF. This chain connects TRBV28 to TRBJ2-7; D is uncertain. Per the germline V gene, CDR1 is MDHEN and CDR2 is SYDVKM. The CDR3 consists of 11 residues. V dropped 5 bases and J dropped 6 bases, with 8 bases sitting between them.

This rearrangement joins TRBV5-4 to TRBJ1-2; 7 bases are shared with TRBD1. Germline V gene lookup returns CDR1 SGHNT and CDR2 YYREEE (reference sequence). With V trimmed by 1 base and J by 8 bases, 8 bases remained unmatched. The CDR3 is 14 residues long. Here the CDR3 DNA reads TGTGCCAGCAGCTTGAGACAGGGTGGGCTGGGCTACACCTTC. This codes for CASSLRQGGLGYTF. Using reference TRBV5-4 and TRBJ1-2 for the parts outside the CDR3, the full variable domain is ETGVTQSPTHLIKTRGQQVTLRCSSQSGHNTVSWYQQALGQGPQFIFQYYREEENGRGNFPPRFSGLQFPNYSSELNVNALELDDSALYLCASSLRQGGLGYTFGSGTRLTVV.

This clone was counted only a few times. This chain connects TRBV7-9 to TRBJ2-7, with TRBD1 matching over 8 bases. J was trimmed by 5 bases and V by 3 bases; bases with no gene match: 6. This CDR3 contains 14 residues. Germline-derived CDR1 and CDR2 are SEHNR and FQNEAQ (reference sequence). The CDR3 DNA reads TGTGCCAGCAGCTTTCTTCAGGGGGCGAACGAGCAGTACTTC. As protein: CASSFLQGANEQYF.

The rearrangement uses TRBV10-3 and TRBJ1-3; 8 nucleotides agree with TRBD1. The CDR3 spans 16 residues. The trim removed 5 bases at V and 3 bases at J, leaving 9 bases unmatched. Germline-derived CDR1 and CDR2 are ENHRY and SYGVKD. The CDR3 loop is CAISRQGSELGNTIYF. In DNA, the CDR3 is TGTGCCATCAGTCGACAGGGGAGCGAACTTGGAAACACCATATATTTT.

The chain carries TRBV5-1 and TRBJ2-1, with a weak D call TRBD1 (6 bases). V lost 1 base, J lost 6 bases, and 17 bases lay in between. CDR1 and CDR2 (germline): SGHRS, YFSETQ. This CDR3 comprises 16 residues. CDR3 sequence: CASSLRLRGISNEQFF. As DNA, the CDR3 is TGCGCCAGCAGCTTGCGGCTCAGGGGAATAAGCAATGAGCAGTTCTTC.

This chain uses TRBV7-3 with TRBJ2-5; TRBD1 matches 7 bases. Trimming took 5 bases from V and 4 from J; bases not matched to a gene: 10. The CDR3 covers 15 residues. Germline V lookup: CDR1 SGHTA, CDR2 FQGTGA. DNA for the CDR3: TGTGCCAGCAGCGGCACAGGGGTCGTGGGAGAGACCCAGTACTTC. This sequence encodes CASSGTGVVGETQYF.

The V call is TRBV28, the J call TRBJ1-1; no definite D call. The germline gives CDR1 MDHEN, CDR2 SYDVKM. The CDR3 consists of 12 residues. Trimming took 7 bases from V and 3 from J, leaving 9 bases between them. The CDR3 nucleotides are TGTGCCAGCACTAGTTCGCACACTGAAGCTTTCTTT. Protein product: CASTSSHTEAFF.

V gene TRBV29-1 combines with J gene TRBJ2-5; D possibly corresponds to TRBD1 (5 bases). Between the trimmed V and J ends, which lost 4 bases and 4 bases, there was a span of 10 bases. CDR1 and CDR2 (germline): SQVTM, ANQGSEA. There are 12 residues in the CDR3. CDR3 sequence (DNA): TGCAGCGTTGGGCGGCAGGGAGAGACCCAGTACTTC. Its protein product is CSVGRQGETQYF.